The 26 T cell receptor beta chains listed next were all sequenced from one sample in a study of regulatory T cells in long-lasting Graves disease. The sample's time point: persistent/refractory GD, antithyroid drugs over 5 years with positive TRAb. PBMCs provided the RNA from which the TCR library was made. iRepertoire HTBI primers and Arm-PCR of CDR3 regions built TCR beta libraries. TCRdb independently ran MiXCR on the multiplex PCR reads; one entry per CDR3 protein. The sample lists around 460,000 distinct CDR3 sequences, roughly 23% occurring once. Sequencing was performed on peripheral blood mononuclear cells (PBMCs), taken when the disease was refractory, from a patient treated with antithyroid drugs. Source of these receptors: a female donor with Graves disease.

This clonotype was detected ten times or more. The chain carries TRBV6-1 and TRBJ2-5, with D perhaps matching TRBD2 (5 bases). CDR1 and CDR2 from the germline V gene are MNHNS and SASEGT. Trimming removed 6 bases at V and 5 bases at J, with 10 bases between. The CDR3 covers 12 residues. CDR3 nucleotide sequence: TGTGCCAGCAGAGCGACGGGGGAGACCCAGTACTTC. Translated, it gives CASRATGETQYF.

This clonotype was seen ten or more times. V usage is TRBV12-5 and J usage is TRBJ1-6; D is possibly TRBD1 (5 bases). There are 15 residues in the CDR3. Deletions cut 9 bases from V and 0 bases from J, with 12 bases between. CDR1 LGHNT and CDR2 FRNRAP come from the germline V gene. In DNA form, the CDR3 reads TGTGCTAGCGCCGCAGGGAGCTCCTATAATTCACCCCTCCACTTT. It specifies CASAAGSSYNSPLHF.

This clonotype was seen many times. V usage is TRBV7-2 and J usage is TRBJ1-2; 9 positions match TRBD1. Germline values: CDR1 SGHTA, CDR2 FQGNSA. The junction had 6 bases not matched to a gene; V was cut back by 5 bases and J by 2 bases. This CDR3 is 15 amino acids long. The DNA of the CDR3 is TGTGCCAGCAGCCCCGGGACAGGGAGGAACTATGGCTACACCTTC. Translated, it gives CASSPGTGRNYGYTF.

This clonotype was found many times. V usage is TRBV20-1 and J usage is TRBJ1-2; 9 nucleotides align to TRBD1. In germline, CDR1 is DFQATT, CDR2 SNEGSKA (reference sequence). The CDR3 is 12 amino acids. Trimming took 6 bases from V and 5 from J; bases not matched to a gene: 4. The CDR3 here is CSALGQGYGYTF. Written as DNA, the CDR3 is TGCAGTGCACTGGGACAGGGATATGGCTACACCTTC.

This clonotype was seen repeatedly, ten times or more. The chain joins TRBV7-8 to TRBJ2-5; a possible D gene is TRBD2 (7 bases). The germline gives CDR1 SGHVS, CDR2 FQNEAQ. There are 15 residues in the CDR3. The V end lost 5 bases, the J end lost 1 base, and 14 bases lay between the germline ends. The CDR3 DNA is TGTGCCAGCAGCCGCGGACGGGGGGCCCAAGAGACCCAGTACTTC. It translates to CASSRGRGAQETQYF.

This CDR3 is CASSPGQRTGELFF. For the CDR3, the DNA is TGTGCCAGCAGCCCGGGACAGCGCACCGGGGAGCTGTTTTTT. V is TRBV7-3 and J is TRBJ2-2; 7 bases are a match to TRBD1. The CDR3 covers 14 residues. Trimming at V came to 5 bases and at J to 4 bases, leaving 4 bases not matched to a gene. The germline V gene encodes CDR1 SGHTA and CDR2 FQGTGA.

The rearrangement links TRBV5-1 to TRBJ2-5; D gene unclear. Germline CDR1 and CDR2: SGHRS and YFSETQ. V gave up 7 bases and J gave up 2 bases, with 9 bases separating them. The CDR3 runs 12 residues. The CDR3 coding sequence is TGCGCCAGCTCGCTTATACAAGAGACCCAGTACTTC. Translated: CASSLIQETQYF.

This clonotype appeared many times. The chain combines TRBV29-1 with TRBJ2-4, with D perhaps assigned TRBD1 or TRBD2 (5 bases each). The V gene's germline CDR1 is SQVTM and CDR2 ANQGSEA. CDR3 length: 14 amino acids. Trimming took off 4 bases at V and 7 bases at J, with 17 bases between the two ends. The CDR3 DNA sequence: TGCAGCGTTGTAGGGACCCGGACGGGGAACATTCAGTACTTC. Translated: CSVVGTRTGNIQYF. Drawing the rest from reference TRBV29-1 and TRBJ2-4, the complete variable domain is SAVISQKPSRDICQRGTSLTIQCQVDSQVTMMFWYRQQPGQSLTLIATANQGSEATYESGFVIDKFPISRPNLTFSTLTVSNMSPEDSSIYLCSVVGTRTGNIQYFGAGTRLSVL.

This clonotype was counted between two and nine times. As DNA, the CDR3 is TGCGCCAGCAGCTGGGGGCAGGGGGCTGGAGAGACCCAGTACTTC. Translated: CASSWGQGAGETQYF. The chain uses TRBV5-1 and TRBJ2-5, with TRBD1 matching over 8 bases. Trimming removed 3 bases from V and 4 bases from J; junction bases left unmatched: 8. CDR1 is SGHRS, CDR2 YFSETQ, per germline. The CDR3 contains 15 residues.

This clonotype was seen at least ten times. The chain joins TRBV28 to TRBJ2-2; 7 bases are shared with TRBD1. The CDR3 is made up of 16 amino acids. In germline, CDR1 is MDHEN, CDR2 SYDVKM. V lost 3 bases, J lost 6 bases, and 10 bases stayed unmatched. The CDR3 loop reads CASSFRGGASSGELFF. CDR3 DNA: TGTGCCAGCAGTTTTCGAGGGGGCGCGAGTTCCGGGGAGCTGTTTTTT.

This clonotype was recorded a few times. The chain uses TRBV24-1 and TRBJ2-1; D remains unclear. The germline gives CDR1 KGHDR, CDR2 SFDVKD. This CDR3 has 15 amino acids. The V and J ends lost 1 base and 2 bases respectively, with 8 bases between them. The CDR3, as DNA: TGTGCCACCAGTGATTTTGGCAGGACCTACAATGAGCAGTTCTTC. Translation gives CATSDFGRTYNEQFF.

This clonotype was observed a few times. The chain employs TRBV4-1 and TRBJ1-4; D ambiguous. This CDR3 is 14 amino acids long. Trimming shortened V by 4 bases and J by 13 bases, and 19 bases separated the two germline ends. Per the germline V gene, CDR1 is MGHRA and CDR2 is YSYEKL. Here the CDR3 reads CASSLHPPVARLFF. The CDR3 DNA follows: TGCGCCAGCAGCCTACACCCGCCGGTAGCGCGACTGTTTTTT.

This clonotype has at least ten counts. The CDR3 nucleotides read TGCAGTGCTAGCGAATCGGTGGAAAAACTGTTTTTT. The encoded protein is CSASESVEKLFF. The V call is TRBV20-1, the J call TRBJ1-4, with D uncertain. This CDR3 comprises 12 residues. CDR1 is DFQATT and CDR2 is SNEGSKA in the germline V gene (reference sequence). V was cut by 3 bases and J by 8 bases, with 10 bases left in between.

This clonotype was seen many times. V and J are TRBV27 and TRBJ2-7; D call uncertain. Germline V gene data show CDR1 as MNHEY and CDR2 as SMNVEV (reference sequence). This CDR3 comprises 14 residues. Trimming removed 8 bases at V and 2 bases at J, with 16 bases between. The CDR3 DNA reads as TGTGCCAGCCATCAAGTAGGGCAGACCTACGAGCAGTACTTC. This sequence encodes CASHQVGQTYEQYF.

The chain links TRBV28 to TRBJ1-5; D unclear. V lost 10 bases to trimming and J lost 2 bases, with 9 bases between them. This CDR3 spans 12 amino acids. The germline V gene has CDR1 MDHEN and CDR2 SYDVKM. The CDR3 loop reads CATRGGNQPQHF. In nucleotides, the CDR3 is TGTGCCACCCGGGGAGGCAATCAGCCCCAGCATTTT.

The rearrangement uses TRBV28 and TRBJ2-7, with D perhaps matching TRBD2 (5 bases). The germline CDR1 and CDR2 sequences are MDHEN and SYDVKM. The germline V and J ends were trimmed by 4 bases and 7 bases, with 17 bases remaining between them. The CDR3 totals 14 residues. The CDR3 DNA is TGTGCCAGCAGTTACTCGGGGTCCCAGAGGGAGCAGTACTTC. Protein sequence: CASSYSGSQREQYF.

Of note for this clonotype: A much bigger clone sits one base away, suggesting this may be a read error. V is TRBV7-2 and J is TRBJ1-1; D remains ambiguous. Deletions cut 4 bases from V and 1 base from J, with 10 bases between. The CDR3 is 14 residues long. Germline V CDR1 and CDR2: SGHTA, FQGNSA. The CDR3 region is CASSSGWKNTEAFF. The CDR3 nucleotides read TGTGCCAGCAGCTCGGGATGGAAGAACACTGAAGCTTTCTTT.

This clonotype came up many times. V is TRBV6-2 or TRBV6-3 and J is TRBJ2-7; no clear D gene. V was clipped by 2 bases and J by 0 bases, with 11 bases between them. Germline CDR1 and CDR2: MNHEY and SVGEGT. The CDR3 is 15 amino acids. Here the CDR3 DNA reads TGTGCCAGCAGTTACGGTCCCAGAAGCTCCTACGAGCAGTACTTC. This sequence encodes CASSYGPRSSYEQYF.

This clonotype was detected only a few times. The chain joins TRBV30 to TRBJ1-2; tentative D call: TRBD1 (5 bases). Germline V gene data show CDR1 as GTSNPN and CDR2 as SVGIG (reference sequence). This CDR3 is 13 amino acids long. The germline V and J ends were trimmed by 0 bases and 7 bases, with 12 bases remaining between them. The CDR3 coding sequence is TGTGCCTGGAGTGTACTAGCCAGGGCTGGCTACACCTTC. This sequence encodes CAWSVLARAGYTF.

This rearrangement joins TRBV3-1 to TRBJ1-1; a possible D gene is TRBD1 (5 bases). V was pared by 0 bases and J by 5 bases, with 16 bases between. The CDR3 has 16 amino acids. In germline, CDR1 is LGHDT, CDR2 YNNKEL (reference sequence). The CDR3 region has the DNA TGTGCCAGCAGCCAAGATGCAGGGATGAGGTGGACTGAAGCTTTCTTT. Protein sequence: CASSQDAGMRWTEAFF.

This rearrangement joins TRBV10-3 to TRBJ2-6; TRBD1 aligns across 8 bases. Looked up from germline, CDR1 is ENHRY and CDR2 is SYGVKD. J gave up 0 bases and V 6 bases, and 7 bases lay outside the gene matches. The length of the CDR3 is 17 residues. CDR3 DNA sequence: TGTGCCATCAGCCACGGACAGGGAGTCTCTGGGGCCAACGTCCTGACTTTC. It translates to CAISHGQGVSGANVLTF.

This clonotype was detected a few times. The rearrangement uses TRBV30 and TRBJ1-2; no definite D call. The CDR3 is made up of 12 amino acids. V was trimmed by 3 bases and J by 3 bases, leaving 8 bases between them. Germline V CDR1 and CDR2: GTSNPN, SVGIG (reference sequence). For the CDR3, the DNA is TGTGCCTGGAGCCCCCCGGACTATGGCTACACCTTC. Protein: CAWSPPDYGYTF.

The gene calls are TRBV29-1 and TRBJ1-2; a possible D gene is TRBD1 (6 bases). The CDR3 extends over 14 amino acids. Germline lookup yields CDR1 SQVTM and CDR2 ANQGSEA. Trimming pared 0 bases from V and 4 bases from J, leaving 12 bases between. The CDR3 protein is CSVEEGGPFYGYTF. CDR3 nucleotide sequence: TGCAGCGTTGAAGAAGGGGGTCCCTTCTATGGCTACACCTTC. Complete variable domain (other parts from reference TRBV29-1 and TRBJ1-2): SAVISQKPSRDICQRGTSLTIQCQVDSQVTMMFWYRQQPGQSLTLIATANQGSEATYESGFVIDKFPISRPNLTFSTLTVSNMSPEDSSIYLCSVEEGGPFYGYTFGSGTRLTVV.

This clonotype was seen ten or more times. V and J are TRBV28 and TRBJ1-5; maybe TRBD1 (5 bases). This CDR3 spans 17 amino acids. Deletions cut 3 bases from V and 4 bases from J, with 19 bases between. CDR1 is MDHEN and CDR2 is SYDVKM in the germline V gene. CDR3 bases: TGTGCCAGCAGTTTGTTGTCAGGGTTCAGGATGAATCAGCCCCAGCATTTT. Its protein is CASSLLSGFRMNQPQHF.

This clonotype was counted a few times. J is TRBJ2-4 and V is TRBV7-2; TRBD2 agrees at 9 bases. Germline CDR1 SGHTA, CDR2 FQGNSA. The V gene end was trimmed by 2 bases and the J gene end by 5 bases; junction bases not matched to a gene: 7. The CDR3 consists of 16 residues. CDR3 residues: CASSLIAGGGENIQYF. The CDR3 nucleotides are TGTGCCAGCAGCTTAATCGCGGGCGGGGGGGAAAACATTCAGTACTTC.

The rearrangement joins TRBV18 to TRBJ1-2; TRBD1 aligns across 7 bases. V lost 2 bases, J lost 5 bases, and 8 bases stayed unmatched. The CDR3 runs to 15 residues. Germline CDR1 reads KGHSH; CDR2 reads LQKENI. The CDR3, as DNA: TGTGCCAGCTCACCAGAGACAGGGATTGGATATGGCTACACCTTC. It specifies CASSPETGIGYGYTF.